The clone carrying this T cell receptor beta chain appeared once. Original handling: Amplifying reference gene primers gave estimates of nucleated cell counts. TCRdb keeps only in-frame clones here, not all; method: immunoSEQ multiplex PCR. D and trimming come from the DNA, and the V and J calls and clone size come from that table. The sample has tens of thousands of clones; 85% to 90% are singletons. The CDR3 runs 16 residues. V was pared by 0 bases and J by 1 base, with 1 base of the junction left unmatched. This entry is derived from a study of blood T cell repertoires in COVID-19. The sequence was collected from a woman in her sixties with COVID-19, enrolled during active disease. This chain joins TRBV5-3 and TRBJ2-2, with 9 bases identical to TRBD2. TRBV5-3 is flagged as an ORF with uncertain function. Specimen: peripheral blood. The CDR3 here is CARSLVSGGNTGELFF. For the CDR3, the DNA is TGTGCCAGAAGCTTGGTTAGCGGGGGGAACACCGGGGAGCTGTTTTTT.